This entry lists 21 T cell receptor beta chains sequenced from one sample in a study of technical replicates of blood from a few donors. The repertoire was sequenced with immunoSEQ multiplex PCR; TCRdb's copy has only in-frame clones and lacks some. There are 45,000 to 65,000 clones in the sample; 94% occur only once, and roughly 0.22% lies in the top ten. The specimen was T cells isolated from PBMCs. These receptors all stem from a human donor in good health.

The DNA for the CDR3 is TGCGCCAGCAGCTTGAGGGTTCCAACAGGGAAGGGCGAGCAGTACTTC. Translation: CASSLRVPTGKGEQYF. This chain links TRBV5-1 with TRBJ2-7, with D possibly TRBD1 on 6 matching bases. The CDR3 consists of 16 residues. V lost 1 base to trimming and J lost 6 bases, with 20 bases between them. Per the germline V gene, CDR1 is SGHRS and CDR2 is YFSETQ. The entire variable domain, with the rest obtained from reference TRBV5-1 and TRBJ2-7, is as follows: KAGVTQTPRYLIKTRGQQVTLSCSPISGHRSVSWYQQTPGQGLQFLFEYFSETQRNKGNFPGRFSGRQFSNSRSEMNVSTLELGDSALYLCASSLRVPTGKGEQYFGPGTRLTVT.

This chain connects TRBV28 to TRBJ2-1; the D gene is possibly TRBD2 (6 bases). Between the trimmed V and J ends, which lost 6 bases and 6 bases, there was a span of 15 bases. CDR3 length: 14 amino acids. Germline CDR1 MDHEN, CDR2 SYDVKM. CDR3 DNA: TGTGCCAGCAGCCCGCAACTAGCATCCAATGAGCAGTTCTTC. This translates into CASSPQLASNEQFF.

The chain uses TRBV9 and TRBJ2-3; D possibly corresponds to TRBD2 (6 bases). The germline gives CDR1 SGDLS, CDR2 YYNGEE. The CDR3 runs 15 residues. V was pared by 0 bases and J by 0 bases, with 8 bases between. CDR3 sequence reads: CASSVDGGSTDTQYF. For the CDR3, the DNA is TGTGCCAGCAGCGTAGACGGGGGTAGCACAGATACGCAGTATTTT.

The chain combines TRBV5-1 with TRBJ1-5; 8 bases line up with TRBD1. The CDR3 is 14 residues long. V lost 7 bases, J lost 5 bases, and 8 bases stayed unmatched. Germline values: CDR1 SGHRS, CDR2 YFSETQ. The CDR3 reads CASSGQGLHQPQHF. Here the CDR3 DNA reads TGCGCCAGCTCTGGACAGGGACTCCATCAGCCCCAGCATTTT.

CDR3 sequence: CASSFPEVAQETQYF. In DNA, the CDR3 is TGTGCCAGCAGTTTTCCGGAGGTTGCCCAAGAGACCCAGTACTTC. The chain has TRBV28 and TRBJ2-5; tentatively, D is TRBD2 (5 bases). V lost 3 bases to trimming and J lost 1 base, with 12 bases between them. This CDR3 comprises 15 residues. Per the germline V gene, CDR1 is MDHEN and CDR2 is SYDVKM.

This chain links TRBV5-4 with TRBJ2-3, with D perhaps matching TRBD2 (6 bases). The CDR3 runs to 17 residues. Germline V gene lookup returns CDR1 SGHNT and CDR2 YYREEE (reference sequence). The V end lost 1 base, the J end lost 5 bases, and 20 bases lay between the germline ends. CDR3 in amino acids: CASSLRPATGVGDTQYF. The DNA for the CDR3 is TGTGCCAGCAGCTTGCGACCGGCGACGGGGGTGGGAGATACGCAGTATTTT.

The chain combines TRBV6-5 with TRBJ2-1, with TRBD2 matching 8 bases. The junction had 7 bases not matched to a gene; V was cut back by 5 bases and J by 7 bases. This CDR3 is 14 amino acids long. Germline loops: CDR1 MNHEY, CDR2 SVGAGI. The CDR3 nucleotides are TGTGCCAGCAGTCTCGGGGGGGCCTCGAATGAGCAGTTCTTC. The encoded protein is CASSLGGASNEQFF.

The rearrangement uses TRBV7-2 and TRBJ2-5; D not resolved. CDR1 SGHTA and CDR2 FQGNSA come from the germline V gene. Trimming cost V 5 bases and J 0 bases, with 4 bases left between them. The CDR3 covers 12 residues. CDR3: CASSLYQETQYF. In nucleotides, the CDR3 is TGTGCCAGCAGCCTATACCAAGAGACCCAGTACTTC.

The chain uses TRBV7-9 and TRBJ2-1, with TRBD1 identical over 12 bases. Germline assignment: CDR1 SEHNR and CDR2 FQNEAQ (reference sequence). Trimming took 1 base from V and 8 from J; bases not matched to a gene: 6. The CDR3 is 16 amino acids. CDR3 sequence: CASSLDPGQGADEQFF. The DNA of the CDR3 is TGTGCCAGCAGCTTAGACCCGGGACAGGGGGCCGATGAGCAGTTCTTC.

The chain has TRBV5-6 and TRBJ2-7; 9 positions agree with TRBD1. Trimming took 4 bases from V and 3 from J; bases not matched to a gene: 8. Germline V gene sequence: CDR1 SGHDT, CDR2 YYEEEE. The CDR3 is 15 amino acids. The CDR3 reads CASSPVGQGFYEQYF. CDR3 nucleotide sequence: TGTGCCAGCAGCCCCGTCGGACAGGGGTTCTACGAGCAGTACTTC. Together with reference TRBV5-6 and TRBJ2-7, the CDR3 gives the full variable domain: DAGVTQSPTHLIKTRGQQVTLRCSPKSGHDTVSWYQQALGQGPQFIFQYYEEEERQRGNFPDRFSGHQFPNYSSELNVNALLLGDSALYLCASSPVGQGFYEQYFGPGTRLTVT.

The chain carries TRBV28 and TRBJ2-7, with D hard to call. The CDR3 totals 14 residues. Trimming removed 5 bases at V and 3 bases at J, with 14 bases between. Germline V gene sequence: CDR1 MDHEN, CDR2 SYDVKM. Here the CDR3 reads CASSLLVSSYEQYF. CDR3 nucleotides: TGTGCCAGCAGTCTCCTAGTGAGTAGCTACGAGCAGTACTTC.

V and J are TRBV9 and TRBJ1-3; D might be TRBD1 (6 bases). Deletions cut 2 bases from V and 0 bases from J, with 21 bases between. Germline-derived CDR1 and CDR2 are SGDLS and YYNGEE. The CDR3 runs 19 residues. Here the CDR3 DNA reads TGTGCCAGCAGCGTCCCCAAGGGGGATATGGGCCTCTCTGGAAACACCATATATTTT. This translates into CASSVPKGDMGLSGNTIYF.

A few counts support this clone. The chain is built from TRBV10-3 and TRBJ1-1; weak D call: TRBD1 (5 bases). V was clipped by 3 bases and J by 1 base, with 9 bases between them. CDR1 and CDR2 from the germline V gene are ENHRY and SYGVKD. The length of the CDR3 is 14 residues. In nucleotides, the CDR3 is TGTGCCATCAGTGACCTGGGGCAGAACACTGAAGCTTTCTTT. It translates to CAISDLGQNTEAFF.

The rearrangement links TRBV7-9 to TRBJ2-7, with a tentative D call TRBD2 (6 bases). Between the trimmed V and J ends, which lost 2 bases and 4 bases, there was a span of 9 bases. Germline CDR1 reads SEHNR; CDR2 reads FQNEAQ (reference sequence). CDR3 size: 13 residues. DNA for the CDR3: TGTGCCAGCAGCTTAATGGGACTGTACGAGCAGTACTTC. It specifies CASSLMGLYEQYF.

The chain combines TRBV6-6 with TRBJ2-1, with D maybe TRBD2 (5 bases). The CDR3 runs to 14 residues. Trimming removed 6 bases from V and 8 bases from J, with 17 bases in between. Germline V lookup: CDR1 MNHNY, CDR2 SVGAGI (reference sequence). The CDR3 DNA reads TGTGCCAGCAGGGAGGCTAACGGCGGGCATGAGCAGTTCTTC. This translates into CASREANGGHEQFF.

This chain connects TRBV5-1 to TRBJ2-5; D perhaps matches TRBD1 (7 bases). CDR3 size: 15 residues. V was trimmed by 3 bases and J by 1 base, leaving 13 bases between them. CDR1 and CDR2 from the germline V gene are SGHRS and YFSETQ. The CDR3 sequence: CASSWAGGIQETQYF. Here the CDR3 DNA reads TGCGCCAGCAGCTGGGCAGGGGGGATCCAAGAGACCCAGTACTTC. The full variable domain, in which reference TRBV5-1 and TRBJ2-5 provide the parts outside the CDR3, is KAGVTQTPRYLIKTRGQQVTLSCSPISGHRSVSWYQQTPGQGLQFLFEYFSETQRNKGNFPGRFSGRQFSNSRSEMNVSTLELGDSALYLCASSWAGGIQETQYFGPGTRLLVL.

The chain recombines TRBV11-2 with TRBJ2-5; D gene unclear. Germline-derived CDR1 and CDR2 are SGHAT and FQNNGV. The CDR3 consists of 13 residues. V lost 0 bases to trimming and J lost 2 bases, with 4 bases between them. CDR3 residues: CASSLEAQETQYF. DNA for the CDR3: TGTGCCAGCAGCTTAGAGGCACAAGAGACCCAGTACTTC.

The chain links TRBV18 to TRBJ2-2; possibly TRBD1 for D (5 bases). This CDR3 comprises 15 residues. V was pared by 3 bases and J by 0 bases, with 8 bases between. CDR1 is KGHSH, CDR2 LQKENI, per germline. Here the CDR3 reads CASSPAGTNTGELFF. In DNA, the CDR3 is TGTGCCAGCTCACCGGCAGGGACGAACACCGGGGAGCTGTTTTTT.

The V and J genes are TRBV6-5 and TRBJ2-2; the match to TRBD1 covers 8 bases. The germline V gene has CDR1 MNHEY and CDR2 SVGAGI. Trimming cost V 6 bases and J 6 bases; bases outside gene matches: 9. The CDR3 spans 15 residues. The CDR3 region is CASRRQGLDAGELFF. As DNA, the CDR3 is TGTGCCAGCAGACGACAGGGGTTGGATGCCGGGGAGCTGTTTTTT.

The chain recombines TRBV9 with TRBJ1-2; perhaps TRBD1 as D (5 bases). Germline loops: CDR1 SGDLS, CDR2 YYNGEE. The V gene lost 3 bases and the J gene lost 5 bases, with 17 bases spanning the gap. The CDR3 extends over 15 amino acids. Here the CDR3 DNA reads TGTGCCAGCAGCGACCACGCCGAGGAGGGGTATGGCTACACCTTC. Amino acids: CASSDHAEEGYGYTF.

The chain recombines TRBV28 with TRBJ1-1, with unresolved D. Trimming removed 7 bases at V and 4 bases at J, with 16 bases between. The CDR3 runs 14 residues. Germline CDR1 and CDR2: MDHEN and SYDVKM. The CDR3 region has the DNA TGTGCCAGCAATTCTCTTCTCCTCGGCACTGAAGCTTTCTTT. Translated: CASNSLLLGTEAFF. Full variable domain (outside the CDR3, taken from reference TRBV28 and TRBJ1-1): DVKVTQSSRYLVKRTGEKVFLECVQDMDHENMFWYRQDPGLGLRLIYFSYDVKMKEKGDIPEGYSVSREKKERFSLILESASTNQTSMYLCASNSLLLGTEAFFGQGTRLTVV.